The T cell receptor (beta chain) described here comes from a study of blood T cells in healthy people across ages (dated by TCRdb to about 2015). Describing the broader study: In model experiments, roughly one uniquely barcoded TCR beta cDNA molecule per two T cells was captured by template switching. The study measured age-related changes in TCR beta repertoire diversity using deep sequencing normalized with unique cDNA molecular identifiers. Donors were grouped into four age groups: young (average 16 years), middle-aged (about 38), aged (about 60) and long-lived (about 82). Donors of different ages were randomly distributed across sequencing lanes to avoid experimental bias. Two additional independent replicas of 1 million unique cDNA reads from the same blood draw were analyzed for two donors (one aged 18 to 30 and one aged 80 or older). Overall study results and their limits: Observed TCR beta diversity per million T cells fell roughly linearly with age, and a significant reduction was already apparent by age roughly 40. Compared with the aged group, the long-lived group had more naive CD4+ T cells, fewer expanded clones and increased TCR diversity, a pattern suggesting age selection. Because donor CMV infection status was unknown, age-related changes in expanded clonotypes were potentially confounded. The percentage of naive T cells measured by flow cytometry correlated strongly with observed TCR beta diversity. Total diversity estimates from one million sequenced T cells were considered lower bounds and underestimates. Bulk unsorted PBMC profiling prevented conclusive comparison of naive and antigen-experienced compartments.

Comments on this clonotype: No cognate antigen has been identified for it. No base quality values were provided; no much bigger clone lies one nucleotide off.

Systemically healthy Caucasian individuals from Russia, around 38 in total and aged about 6 to 100 years, were included as donors. Ten milliliters of peripheral blood were drawn from each donor into EDTA-treated Vacutainer tubes. Ficoll-Paque density-gradient centrifugation was used to isolate PBMCs, with at least 6 million obtained per sample. Total RNA was extracted from PBMCs with Trizol reagent, with at least 6 micrograms obtained per sample. Naive CD45RAhigh/CD27high T cell percentages were measured by flow cytometry on a PBMC aliquot from every donor. Library construction relied on 5' RACE. Instrument on record: Illumina HiSeq 2500. A second PCR of about 7 to 12 cycles was performed with a sample-barcoded 5' primer and a J-beta primer mix. A unique molecular identifier was introduced onto each TCR beta cDNA molecule by a template-switch 5' adaptor carrying 12 random nucleotides. Each sample yielded at least 2.5 million CDR3-containing paired-end reads. All of the RNA was converted into first-strand cDNA using the Mint cDNA synthesis kit, with a TRBC-specific oligonucleotide serving as the primer. Following uracil-DNA glycosylase treatment, a first 18-cycle PCR with universal primers M1SS and BC2_uni_R was performed on all cDNA. Regarding the original processing steps: Normalization of each sample was performed by random selection of 1 million high-quality reads, each carrying a distinct molecular identifier. Instead of being binned into consensus sequences, reads that shared molecular identifiers were thrown out. MiTCR, with a Q25 quality threshold and the strictest error-elimination algorithm, was used for CDR3 identification, clonotype clustering and error correction. A nonparametric unseen species model using Euler transformation provided a lower-bound estimate of total TCR beta diversity. The public reads were run again by TCRdb, first through fastp at Q25 and then through MiXCR, and only productive beta chains were kept. Rows with a matching CDR3 protein are joined into one entry that keeps the most common DNA and genes. TCRdb assigned the V and J calls; the authors' analysis was not used. The sample profile shows 910,000 or so distinct CDR3 sequences; about 53% of them were found once. Over 20% of the sample comes from the top ten.

This clonotype was sampled from a woman aged 55-69 years in good health. The sample taken for sequencing was blood.

The CDR3 region reads CASTQGVDQPQHF. The nucleotide sequence is given as TGCGCCAGCACACAGGGAGTTGATCAGCCCCAGCATTTT. This chain is built from TRBV5-1 and TRBJ1-5; the D region possibly corresponds to TRBD1 (6 bases align). V loses 6 bases of germline sequence and J loses 5 bases, and the interval between the two ends is 12 bases. The germline V gene sets CDR1 to SGHRS and CDR2 to YFSETQ. The CDR3 holds 13 amino acids from the cysteine to the phenylalanine. Of all the DNA, just the CDR3 is kept, 39 bases in frame from base 1.